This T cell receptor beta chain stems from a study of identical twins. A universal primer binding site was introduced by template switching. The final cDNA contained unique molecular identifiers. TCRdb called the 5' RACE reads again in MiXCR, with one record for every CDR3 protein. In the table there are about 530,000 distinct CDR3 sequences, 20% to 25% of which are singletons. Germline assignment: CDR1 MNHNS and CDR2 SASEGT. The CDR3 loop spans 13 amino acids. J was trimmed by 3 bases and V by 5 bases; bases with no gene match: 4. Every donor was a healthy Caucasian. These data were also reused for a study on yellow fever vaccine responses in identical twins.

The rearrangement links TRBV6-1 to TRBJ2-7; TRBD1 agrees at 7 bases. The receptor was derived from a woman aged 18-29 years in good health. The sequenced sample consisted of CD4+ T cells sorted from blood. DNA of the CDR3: TGTGCCAGCAGTCAGACAGGGCTCTACGAGCAGTACTTC. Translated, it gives CASSQTGLYEQYF.